These 7 T cell receptor beta chains share one sample of origin, sequenced in a study of cytomegalovirus exposure and HLA in healthy donors. With 60 Vbeta and 13 Jbeta primers, the PCR was carried out. Sequencing used immunoSEQ multiplex PCR; TCRdb keeps in-frame clones, though not all of them. The sample has around 150,000 clones, roughly two thirds seen once. The material sequenced was PBMCs. These receptors originate from a young woman in good health and CMV-seropositive.

This clone was observed a single time. This chain connects TRBV30 to TRBJ2-5; D not resolved. The CDR3 runs 11 residues. The germline gives CDR1 GTSNPN, CDR2 SVGIG (reference sequence). V lost 4 bases to trimming and J lost 5 bases, with 8 bases between them. The CDR3 is CAWNTRETQYF. CDR3 DNA sequence: TGTGCCTGGAATACGCGGGAGACCCAGTACTTC.

The chain carries TRBV19 and TRBJ1-1; D is undetermined. Trimming stripped 1 base from V and 3 bases from J, with 9 bases between. Germline CDR1 is LNHDA and CDR2 is SQIVND (reference sequence). This CDR3 has 14 amino acids. The CDR3 loop reads CASSIGDIHTEAFF. CDR3 DNA sequence: TGTGCCAGTAGTATAGGAGACATACACACTGAAGCTTTCTTT.

V and J are TRBV30 and TRBJ1-2; TRBD1 matches 7 bases. The CDR3 runs to 12 residues. Per germline, CDR1 GTSNPN and CDR2 SVGIG (reference sequence). Trimming cost V 6 bases and J 2 bases; bases outside gene matches: 3. The CDR3 nucleotides are TGTGCCTGCGCACAGGGGAACTATGGCTACACCTTC. Amino acids: CACAQGNYGYTF.

This chain uses TRBV7-8 with TRBJ2-6; no definite D call. The V end was cut by 3 bases, the J end by 0 bases, with 12 bases between. CDR3 length equals 17 residues. CDR1 is SGHVS, CDR2 FQNEAQ, per germline. The CDR3 DNA reads as TGTGCCAGCAGCTTCGATGTTCTCTACTCTGGGGCCAACGTCCTGACTTTC. It encodes CASSFDVLYSGANVLTF.

The genes are TRBV5-4 and TRBJ1-1; the D is unclear. V dropped 6 bases and J dropped 1 base, with 13 bases sitting between them. Germline lookup yields CDR1 SGHNT and CDR2 YYREEE (reference sequence). CDR3 size: 14 residues. CDR3 sequence reads: CASTPSHPNTEAFF. The CDR3 DNA sequence: TGTGCCAGCACCCCCTCACACCCGAACACTGAAGCTTTCTTT.

J is TRBJ2-7 and V is TRBV19; 10 positions agree with TRBD1. The CDR3 is 16 residues long. Unmatched junction bases numbered 4, after V lost 1 base and J lost 1 base. The germline CDR1 and CDR2 sequences are LNHDA and SQIVND (reference sequence). CDR3 nucleotide sequence: TGTGCCAGTAGTATAGTTGGACAGGGGGATTCCTACGAGCAGTACTTC. It encodes CASSIVGQGDSYEQYF.

This chain links TRBV5-4 with TRBJ2-5; D is ambiguous. CDR3 length equals 12 residues. Germline CDR1 reads SGHNT; CDR2 reads YYREEE (reference sequence). V dropped 3 bases and J dropped 5 bases, with 8 bases sitting between them. The CDR3 is CASSYPGETQYF. CDR3 sequence (DNA): TGTGCCAGCAGCTACCCCGGGGAGACCCAGTACTTC.